A selection of T cell receptor beta chains follows, all from one sample in a study of Ad26.COV2.S vaccination and SARS-CoV-2 variants. TCRdb's copy holds only in-frame clones and misses some; the assay was immunoSEQ multiplex PCR. Of 300,000 to 450,000 clones listed, roughly 84% are singletons. Sequenced material: peripheral blood, taken in a trial of Ad26.COV2.S vaccine versus placebo. The receptors stem from a person aged 18-65 years who received the Ad26.COV2.S COVID-19 vaccine or a placebo. The CDR3 runs from the conserved cysteine through the conserved F or W. The order of the fields is J gene, V gene, D gene, clone size, CDR3 protein, CDR3 DNA. D genes are given only for firm matches. Where a row states a size, it is once, few, many or the class of an expanded clone; other rows omit it.

J: TRBJ1-1
V: TRBV9
D: NA
size: NA
CDR3: CASSVVEMNTEAFF
DNA: TGTGCCAGCAGCGTAGTGGAAATGAACACTGAAGCTTTCTTT

J: TRBJ2-4
V: TRBV7-9
D: NA
size: NA
CDR3: CASSLWTTPINIQYF
DNA: TGTGCCAGCAGCTTATGGACCACCCCTATTAACATTCAGTACTTC

J: TRBJ1-2
V: TRBV2
D: NA
size: NA
CDR3: CASSEWLTGVNYGYTF
DNA: TGTGCCAGCAGTGAATGGTTGACAGGAGTTAACTATGGCTACACCTTC

J: TRBJ1-5
V: TRBV7-2
D: NA
size: NA
CDR3: CASSPRGEGYQPQHF
DNA: TGTGCCAGCAGCCCCCGAGGGGAGGGGTATCAGCCCCAGCATTTT

J: TRBJ1-5
V: TRBV7-9
D: NA
size: NA
CDR3: CASSLAFLEPQHF
DNA: TGTGCCAGCAGCTTAGCCTTTTTGGAGCCCCAGCATTTT

J: TRBJ2-5
V: TRBV7-8
D: TRBD2
size: NA
CDR3: CASSFGLAGGPLETQYF
DNA: TGTGCCAGCAGCTTTGGGCTCGCGGGGGGGCCGTTGGAGACCCAGTACTTC

J: TRBJ2-2
V: TRBV7-8
D: NA
size: NA
CDR3: CASSAGTPTGELFF
DNA: TGTGCCAGCAGCGCCGGGACACCCACCGGGGAGCTGTTTTTT

J: TRBJ1-4
V: TRBV27
D: NA
size: NA
CDR3: CASSLSGPVEKLFF
DNA: TGTGCCAGCAGTTTATCGGGCCCAGTAGAAAAACTGTTTTTT

J: TRBJ2-5
V: TRBV19
D: NA
size: NA
CDR3: CASSSGRGEETQYF
DNA: TGTGCCAGTAGTTCGGGTAGGGGGGAAGAGACCCAGTACTTC

J: TRBJ2-7
V: TRBV6-2/TRBV6-3
D: TRBD2
size: NA
CDR3: CASSYEAGGPESYEQYF
DNA: TGTGCCAGCAGTTACGAAGCGGGGGGGCCGGAGTCCTACGAGCAGTACTTC

J: TRBJ2-7
V: TRBV6-5
D: NA
size: NA
CDR3: CASSYSSDGGYEQYF
DNA: TGTGCCAGCAGTTACTCTTCGGACGGAGGCTACGAGCAGTACTTC

J: TRBJ1-3
V: TRBV7-2
D: NA
size: NA
CDR3: CASSLRAHSGNTIYF
DNA: TGTGCCAGCAGCTTAAGGGCCCACTCTGGAAACACCATATATTTT

J: TRBJ1-5
V: TRBV12-3/TRBV12-4
D: NA
size: medium-sized
CDR3: CASSLYSNQPQHF
DNA: TGTGCCAGCAGTTTATATAGCAATCAGCCCCAGCATTTT

J: TRBJ1-2
V: TRBV13
D: NA
size: NA
CDR3: CASSLGGGNYGYTF
DNA: TGTGCCAGCAGCTTAGGTGGGGGTAACTATGGCTACACCTTC

J: TRBJ2-3
V: TRBV16
D: NA
size: NA
CDR3: CASSQQEDTQYF
DNA: TGTGCCAGCAGCCAGCAGGAAGATACGCAGTATTTT

J: TRBJ1-6
V: TRBV7-2
D: TRBD1
size: NA
CDR3: CASSHLLRDRASPLHF
DNA: TGTGCCAGCAGCCACTTGTTGCGGGACAGGGCTTCACCCCTCCACTTT

J: TRBJ2-1
V: TRBV25-1
D: TRBD2
size: NA
CDR3: CASGRGEGNEQFF
DNA: TGTGCCAGCGGCCGGGGGGAGGGCAATGAGCAGTTCTTC

J: TRBJ2-1
V: TRBV7-8
D: TRBD2
size: NA
CDR3: CASSLVAGGYNEQFF
DNA: TGTGCCAGCAGCTTAGTTGCGGGGGGGTACAATGAGCAGTTCTTC

J: TRBJ2-7
V: TRBV6-6
D: NA
size: NA
CDR3: CASRPQTGEQYF
DNA: TGTGCCAGCAGACCGCAGACGGGCGAGCAGTACTTC

J: TRBJ2-5
V: TRBV13
D: NA
size: NA
CDR3: CASSLRGARETQYF
DNA: TGTGCCAGCAGCTTACGGGGGGCCCGGGAGACCCAGTACTTC

J: TRBJ2-1
V: TRBV7-9
D: NA
size: NA
CDR3: CASSLGGLDNEQFF
DNA: TGTGCCAGCAGCCTAGGGGGGCTAGACAATGAGCAGTTCTTC

J: TRBJ2-1
V: TRBV9
D: NA
size: NA
CDR3: CASSGWDTNSYNEQFF
DNA: TGTGCCAGCAGCGGATGGGACACCAACTCCTACAATGAGCAGTTCTTC

J: TRBJ2-7
V: TRBV19
D: NA
size: NA
CDR3: CASSPRNRAYEQYF
DNA: TGTGCCAGTAGCCCGAGGAACAGAGCCTACGAGCAGTACTTC

J: TRBJ2-1
V: TRBV27
D: NA
size: NA
CDR3: CASRRNNEQFF
DNA: TGTGCCAGCAGACGGAATAATGAGCAGTTCTTC

J: TRBJ2-3
V: TRBV5-1
D: NA
size: few
CDR3: CASSLVPSTDTQYF
DNA: TGCGCCAGCAGCTTGGTTCCGAGCACAGATACGCAGTATTTT

J: TRBJ2-1
V: TRBV4-1
D: TRBD1
size: NA
CDR3: CASSPGQGFVHEQFF
DNA: TGCGCCAGCAGCCCCGGACAGGGGTTCGTGCATGAGCAGTTCTTC

J: TRBJ1-5
V: TRBV28
D: NA
size: NA
CDR3: CASEEQVRGNQPQHF
DNA: TGTGCCAGCGAAGAACAGGTTAGGGGCAATCAGCCCCAGCATTTT

J: TRBJ2-5
V: TRBV7-6
D: NA
size: NA
CDR3: CASSGGHDQETQYF
DNA: TGTGCCAGCAGCGGTGGTCACGACCAAGAGACCCAGTACTTC